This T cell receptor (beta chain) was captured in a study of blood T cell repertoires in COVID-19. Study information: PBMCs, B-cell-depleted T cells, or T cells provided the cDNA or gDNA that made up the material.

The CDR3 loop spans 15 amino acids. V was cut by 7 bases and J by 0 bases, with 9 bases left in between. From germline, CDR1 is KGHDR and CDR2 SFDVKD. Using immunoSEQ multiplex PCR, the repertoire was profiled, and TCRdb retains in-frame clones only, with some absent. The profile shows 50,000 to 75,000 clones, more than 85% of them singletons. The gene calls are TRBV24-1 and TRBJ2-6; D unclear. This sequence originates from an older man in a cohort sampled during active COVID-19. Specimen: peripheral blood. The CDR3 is CATRSYSSGANVLTF. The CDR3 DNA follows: TGTGCCACCAGGAGCTATTCCTCTGGGGCCAACGTCCTGACTTTC.